The rows below give T cell receptor beta chains drawn from one sample of a study of spatial heterogeneity in lung cancer. TCRdb called the 5' RACE reads again in MiXCR, with one record for every CDR3 protein. The sample records 6,000 to 7,500 distinct CDR3 sequences, 15% to 20% being singletons. Sequencing was performed on PBMCs, taken at surgery. Receptors were obtained from a female donor with early-stage non-small cell lung cancer. CDR3s include the opening cysteine and the closing phenylalanine or tryptophan. D genes are given only for firm matches. The size of a clone is reported for some rows only, either as once, few or many, or as a class for expanded clones.

TRBV19	-	many	TRBJ2-1	CASSIGYNEQFF
TRBV29-1	-	medium-sized	TRBJ2-2	CSVGDAGELFF
TRBV15	-	many	TRBJ2-5	CATSRDRVSETQYF
TRBV5-1	-	-	TRBJ2-1	CASSFDGYNEQFF
TRBV6-5	-	medium-sized	TRBJ1-5	CASSSWMGNQPQHF
TRBV20-1	-	large	TRBJ2-5	CSFLGKETQYF
TRBV5-1	-	medium-sized	TRBJ2-1	CASILLPGETYNEQFF
TRBV6-5	-	-	TRBJ1-1	CASTLGRAENTEAFF
TRBV7-3	TRBD2	-	TRBJ2-1	CASSLTSGSSEQFF
TRBV27	-	-	TRBJ1-4	CASSPTGMSNEKLFF
TRBV20-1	-	medium-sized	TRBJ1-1	CSARDRRRPNTEAFF